This TCR beta chain emerged from a study of T cells after posttransplantation cyclophosphamide. General study results and limits: Blood and skin or GI T cell repertoires showed limited TRB overlap. Later post-transplant blood repertoires were often dominated by donor CD8+ memory clones. After PTCy, TRB diversity resembled that of CNI/methotrexate controls.

Busulfan-fludarabine conditioning, marrow transplant, and cyclophosphamide on days +3 and +4 were administered. In regard to this clone: The antigen is unknown.

TCRdb keeps only in-frame clones here, not all; method: immunoSEQ multiplex PCR. The sample holds tens of thousands of clones, around 80% seen once. Deletions cut 0 bases from V and 4 bases from J, with 10 bases between. The germline V gene encodes CDR1 LGHNA and CDR2 YSLEER. The CDR3 runs to 16 residues. The sequence was obtained from a female patient aged 35-55 years who received an allogeneic stem cell transplant from a related donor, was CMV-positive, and had no GVHD. The T cells may partly be graft donor cells. This sample comprised CD4+ T cells sorted from blood, obtained approximately 1,900 days after a stem cell transplant with posttransplant cyclophosphamide. V usage is TRBV4-3 and J usage is TRBJ1-6, with TRBD1 as a possible D gene (5 bases). For the CDR3, the DNA is TGCGCCAGCAGCCAAGAAGGGGCTCTGTATAATTCACCCCTCCACTTT. This translates into CASSQEGALYNSPLHF.